This passage covers 2 T cell receptor beta chains from one sample sequenced in a study of CD8+ T cells in alopecia areata. The sequencing template was cDNA reverse transcribed from extracted RNA. Some clones are missing from TCRdb's copy, which holds only in-frame ones; the method was immunoSEQ multiplex PCR. The data show about 210,000 clones, around three fifths seen once. As for treatment: oral pan-JAK inhibitor, 5-10 mg twice daily. Material: CD4+ T cells sorted from blood, obtained at week 4, from a patient treated with tofacitinib. Receptors were obtained from a human donor with alopecia areata.

The chain links TRBV27 to TRBJ1-2; D may be TRBD1 (6 bases). The germline V gene has CDR1 MNHEY and CDR2 SMNVEV (reference sequence). Trimming left V 4 bases short and J 0 bases short, with 12 bases between. The length of the CDR3 is 15 residues. The CDR3 loop is CASSSTGAANYGYTF. CDR3 DNA sequence: TGTGCCAGCAGTTCGACAGGAGCTGCTAACTATGGCTACACCTTC.

The rearrangement joins TRBV15 to TRBJ2-1; D gene unclear. The length of the CDR3 is 15 residues. Trimming cost V 0 bases and J 8 bases, with 14 bases left between them. Germline V CDR1 and CDR2: LNHNV, YYDKDF (reference sequence). In nucleotides, the CDR3 is TGTGCCACCAGCAGAGATAGGTTACAAAGCCATGAGCAGTTCTTC. Protein sequence: CATSRDRLQSHEQFF.